The entry below describes one T cell receptor (beta chain). Its antigen is not known. The sample originates from a study of cytomegalovirus exposure and HLA in healthy donors. Regarding the study as a whole: For TCR beta chains, V- and J-gene trimming was later linked to a missense DCLRE1C variant.

Regarding donors, all were healthy bone marrow donors. Use of 60 Vbeta and 13 Jbeta primers characterized the PCR. Only in-frame clones appear in the TCRdb table, and some are missing; sequencing was by immunoSEQ multiplex PCR. The sample includes more than 95,000 clones, 60% to 75% of them seen just once. This receptor was obtained from a woman aged 70 to 79 in good health and CMV-seropositive. Sequenced sample: PBMCs.

For the CDR3, the DNA is TGTGCCAGCAGCTCCAAACTTCCCCGGGACAGGGGGCACGAGCAGTACTTC. This codes for CASSSKLPRDRGHEQYF. This chain joins TRBV11-2 and TRBJ2-7, with TRBD1 matching over 12 bases. The CDR3 spans 17 residues. The germline CDR1 and CDR2 sequences are SGHAT and FQNNGV. With 4 bases clipped from V and 5 bases from J, the junction kept 12 bases outside the gene matches.